The 5 T cell receptor beta chains below were found in one sample sequenced in a study of blood T cell repertoires in COVID-19. Repertoires were generated with immunoSEQ multiplex PCR, while TCRdb's copy carries only in-frame clones and drops some. This sample has about 440,000 clones, with around 88% found just once. The sequenced sample was peripheral blood. These receptors all come from a woman between 25 and 40 years old with acute or convalescent COVID-19.

The V and J genes are TRBV24-1 and TRBJ2-1, with D uncertain. The V gene's germline CDR1 is KGHDR and CDR2 SFDVKD. This CDR3 has 16 residues. V was cut by 3 bases and J by 1 base, with 12 bases left in between. The CDR3 here is CATSDNRPTSYNEQFF. In nucleotides, the CDR3 is TGTGCCACCAGTGATAATAGACCGACATCCTACAATGAGCAGTTCTTC.

This clone came up once. The chain carries TRBV7-8 and TRBJ2-2, with D possibly matching TRBD1 (6 bases). CDR3 length: 16 residues. V lost 3 bases to trimming and J lost 5 bases, with 16 bases between them. Per the germline V gene, CDR1 is SGHVS and CDR2 is FQNEAQ. Written as DNA, the CDR3 is TGTGCCAGCAGCTTTACCGGGACACTAGGGACCGGGGAGCTGTTTTTT. The encoded protein is CASSFTGTLGTGELFF.

The chain links TRBV5-1 to TRBJ2-3; 8 positions match TRBD1. The junction had 7 bases not matched to a gene; V was cut back by 1 base and J by 3 bases. CDR3 length equals 16 residues. Looked up from germline, CDR1 is SGHRS and CDR2 is YFSETQ. CDR3 DNA sequence: TGCGCCAGCAGCTTGCGGCTACAGGGGGGAACAGATACGCAGTATTTT. It yields the protein CASSLRLQGGTDTQYF. The whole variable domain, remainder taken from reference TRBV5-1 and TRBJ2-3, is KAGVTQTPRYLIKTRGQQVTLSCSPISGHRSVSWYQQTPGQGLQFLFEYFSETQRNKGNFPGRFSGRQFSNSRSEMNVSTLELGDSALYLCASSLRLQGGTDTQYFGPGTRLTVL.

The chain employs TRBV19 and TRBJ1-1; the D gene is possibly TRBD1 (5 bases). Trimming left V 5 bases short and J 8 bases short, with 24 bases between. The germline CDR1 and CDR2 sequences are LNHDA and SQIVND (reference sequence). This CDR3 region has 16 residues. For the CDR3, the DNA is TGTGCCAGTAGTTTAGTAGGGGCCAGGGTGCGCTACGAAGCTTTCTTT. It translates to CASSLVGARVRYEAFF.

This clone showed up just once. The chain couples TRBV18 to TRBJ1-1, with TRBD1 matching over 9 bases. Trimming took 3 bases from V and 7 from J; bases not matched to a gene: 6. This CDR3 comprises 14 residues. CDR1 KGHSH and CDR2 LQKENI come from the germline V gene. The CDR3 protein is CASSPIKTGGEAFF. The DNA of the CDR3 is TGTGCCAGCTCACCCATAAAGACAGGGGGTGAAGCTTTCTTT.